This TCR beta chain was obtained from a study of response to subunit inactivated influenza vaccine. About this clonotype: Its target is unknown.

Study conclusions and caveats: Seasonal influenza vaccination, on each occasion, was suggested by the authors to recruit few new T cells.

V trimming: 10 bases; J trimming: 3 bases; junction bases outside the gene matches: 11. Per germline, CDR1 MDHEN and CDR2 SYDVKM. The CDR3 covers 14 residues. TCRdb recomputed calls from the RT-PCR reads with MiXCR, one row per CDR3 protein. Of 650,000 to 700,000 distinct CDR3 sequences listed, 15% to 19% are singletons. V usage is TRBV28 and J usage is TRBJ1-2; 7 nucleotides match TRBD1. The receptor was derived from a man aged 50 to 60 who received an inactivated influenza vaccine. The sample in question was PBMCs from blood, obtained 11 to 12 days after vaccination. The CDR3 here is CATLQGGLDYGYTF. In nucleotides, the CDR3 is TGTGCCACCCTCCAGGGGGGGCTAGACTATGGCTACACCTTC.